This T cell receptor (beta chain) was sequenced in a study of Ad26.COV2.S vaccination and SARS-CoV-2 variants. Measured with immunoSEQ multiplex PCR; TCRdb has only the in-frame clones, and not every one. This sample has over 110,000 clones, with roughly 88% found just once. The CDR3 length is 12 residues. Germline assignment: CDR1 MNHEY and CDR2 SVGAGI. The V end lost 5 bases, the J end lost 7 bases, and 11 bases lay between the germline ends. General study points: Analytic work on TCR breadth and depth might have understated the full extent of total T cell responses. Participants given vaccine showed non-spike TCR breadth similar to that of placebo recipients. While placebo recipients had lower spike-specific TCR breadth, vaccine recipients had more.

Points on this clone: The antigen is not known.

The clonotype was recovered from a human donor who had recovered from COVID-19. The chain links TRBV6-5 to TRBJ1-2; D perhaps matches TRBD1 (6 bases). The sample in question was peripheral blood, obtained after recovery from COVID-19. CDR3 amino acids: CASSPQGIGYTF. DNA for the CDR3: TGTGCCAGCAGTCCCCAGGGGATTGGCTACACCTTC.